This T cell receptor (beta chain) was captured by sequencing in a study of CD8+CD57+ T cells in acquired aplastic anemia. With 5 bases removed from V and 2 bases from J, the gap between germline ends came to 13 bases. CDR1 SQVTM and CDR2 ANQGSEA come from the germline V gene. This CDR3 contains 13 residues. This clonotype was seen at least ten times. Investigators profiled TCR beta VDJ and CDR3 from genomic DNA template. TCRdb reprocessed the reads with MiXCR, giving one entry per CDR3 protein. The sample lists 150,000 to 200,000 distinct CDR3 sequences, roughly 63% occurring once. The J gene is TRBJ2-7, the V gene TRBV29-1; tentatively, D is TRBD1 (6 bases). Sequences were obtained from sorted CD4+, CD8+, or CD8+CD57+ T cells (not recorded which) from PBMCs. This sequence originates from a human donor in good health. CDR3 region: CSVKAGVTYEQYF. The CDR3, as DNA: TGCAGCGTTAAGGCAGGGGTGACCTACGAGCAGTACTTC.